This T cell receptor (beta chain) was retrieved from a study of blood T cell repertoires in COVID-19. The CDR3 runs 15 residues. V was pared by 2 bases and J by 0 bases, with 10 bases between. Germline V gene sequence: CDR1 WNHNN, CDR2 SYGVQD (reference sequence). Sequencing was performed with immunoSEQ multiplex PCR; in TCRdb, only in-frame clones are kept and a portion is missing. The sample includes around 83,000 clones, more than 75% of them seen just once. V gene TRBV10-1 combines with J gene TRBJ1-1, with a weak D call TRBD1 (5 bases). The sequence was obtained from a woman in her 70s with acute or convalescent COVID-19. Sequencing input: peripheral blood. As DNA, the CDR3 is TGCGCCAGCAGTGAGGTCAGGGTGATGAACACTGAAGCTTTCTTT. Amino acid sequence: CASSEVRVMNTEAFF.